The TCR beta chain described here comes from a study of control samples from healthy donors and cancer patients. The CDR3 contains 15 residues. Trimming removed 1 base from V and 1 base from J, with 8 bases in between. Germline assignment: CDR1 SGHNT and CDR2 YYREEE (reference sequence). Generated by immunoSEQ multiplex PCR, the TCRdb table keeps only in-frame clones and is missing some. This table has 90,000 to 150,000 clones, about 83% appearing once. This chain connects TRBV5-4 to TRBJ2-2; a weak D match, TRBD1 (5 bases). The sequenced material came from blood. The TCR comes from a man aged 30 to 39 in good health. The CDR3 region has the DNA TGTGCCAGCAGCTTGCTCGACAGGAACACCGGGGAGCTGTTTTTT. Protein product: CASSLLDRNTGELFF.